This TCR beta chain stems from a study of blood T cell repertoires in COVID-19. Background on the study: Samples taken during acute and convalescent COVID-19 were collected in the United States, Italy and Spain.

Germline V gene sequence: CDR1 GTSNPN, CDR2 SVGIG (reference sequence). V lost 1 base and J lost 9; bases outside the gene matches: 7. The CDR3 sequence is 16 residues long. In the source study's methods: The assay estimated nucleated cells by amplifying reference gene primers. The repertoire was sequenced with immunoSEQ multiplex PCR; TCRdb's copy has only in-frame clones and lacks some. The DNA was the basis for D and trimming; V, J and clone size are from that table. The sample shows approximately 230,000 clones, 88% of them seen only once. This TCR was recovered from a woman in her 50s with acute COVID-19. The genes are TRBV30 and TRBJ2-1, with 15 positions matching TRBD2. Sequenced material: PBMCs or T cells enriched from blood (not recorded which). The CDR3 spells CAWSGGLAGGRGEQFF. CDR3 coding DNA: TGTGCCTGGAGTGGGGGACTAGCGGGAGGTAGGGGTGAGCAGTTCTTC.